Included here is one T cell receptor (beta chain) sequence, with context. The CDR3 is made up of 14 amino acids. Germline trimming cut 5 bases from V and 9 bases from J; bases unmatched to any gene: 9. CDR1 and CDR2 (germline): SNHLY, FYNNEI. This sample was taken from a study of blood T cell repertoires in COVID-19. Study context: PBMCs, B-cell-depleted T cells, or T cells provided the cDNA or gDNA that made up the material.

Libraries were prepared by immunoSEQ multiplex PCR; TCRdb keeps only in-frame clonotypes and omits some of them. This sample has some 150,000 clones, with 75% to 85% found just once. Clinical histories supplied by participants themselves formed the basis of cohort assignment. The chain links TRBV2 to TRBJ1-5; 8 nucleotides match TRBD1. The TCR was taken from a man aged 45-65 years who had recovered from COVID-19. Sequences were obtained from PBMCs or T cells enriched from blood (not recorded which). The CDR3 DNA reads as TGTGCCAGCAGTTCCGACAGGGGCGGAGCGCCCCAGCATTTT. Protein: CASSSDRGGAPQHF.